The 24 T cell receptor beta chains reported below all come from one sample, sequenced in a study of regulatory T cells in long-lasting Graves disease. Time point reported: newly diagnosed GD, antithyroid drugs for less than 3 months. Scientists built the TCR library using RNA that was extracted from PBMCs. TCR beta libraries were built with iRepertoire HTBI primers and Arm-PCR of CDR3 regions. TCRdb re-called the multiplex PCR reads through MiXCR, storing one row per CDR3 protein. The data hold a few hundred thousand distinct CDR3 sequences, with roughly 10% observed a single time. The data also belong to a second study, concerning T cells in Graves' hyperthyroidism and ophthalmopathy.

Sequences were derived from peripheral blood mononuclear cells (PBMCs), sampled at new diagnosis, from a patient treated with antithyroid drugs. The receptors were sampled from a young woman with Graves disease.

This clonotype has ten or more counts. This chain uses TRBV11-2 with TRBJ2-7, with D maybe TRBD1 (6 bases). Germline-derived CDR1 and CDR2 are SGHAT and FQNNGV. This CDR3 spans 13 amino acids. V dropped 11 bases and J dropped 1 base, with 15 bases sitting between them. The CDR3 reads CAGGLAWSYEQYF. In DNA form, the CDR3 reads TGTGCCGGGGGCCTAGCATGGTCCTACGAGCAGTACTTC.

This clonotype has a count of ten or more. The chain joins TRBV28 to TRBJ2-6; D is possibly TRBD1 (6 bases). Germline V lookup: CDR1 MDHEN, CDR2 SYDVKM. V gave up 8 bases and J gave up 3 bases, with 14 bases separating them. The CDR3 is 15 residues long. This chain's CDR3 is CASLDRRFGANVLTF. Written as DNA, the CDR3 is TGTGCCAGCCTAGACAGGAGGTTTGGGGCCAACGTCCTGACTTTC.

This clonotype was detected a few times. The chain has TRBV10-2 and TRBJ2-5; 9 positions match TRBD2. J lost 5 bases, V lost 7 bases, and 14 bases had no gene match. Per germline, CDR1 WSHSY and CDR2 SAAADI. The CDR3 loop spans 16 amino acids. CDR3 bases: TGCGCCAGCATGGGGGATCTTAGCGGGAGTCGTGAGACCCAGTACTTC. It is translated as CASMGDLSGSRETQYF.

This clonotype was seen ten or more times. The rearrangement joins TRBV10-3 to TRBJ2-1; perhaps TRBD1 as D (7 bases). CDR3 length equals 15 residues. Per germline, CDR1 ENHRY and CDR2 SYGVKD. Trimming took 3 bases from V and 3 from J, leaving 12 bases between them. CDR3 bases: TGTGCCATCAGTGACTACAGGGGAGGCTACAATGAGCAGTTCTTC. Protein sequence: CAISDYRGGYNEQFF.

This clonotype was recorded at least ten times. In nucleotides, the CDR3 is TGTGCCAGCAGTTTGCAGGGATACACTGAAGCTTTCTTT. It codes for CASSLQGYTEAFF. The J gene is TRBJ1-1, the V gene TRBV28; D is possibly TRBD1 (5 bases). V lost 3 bases and J lost 3, with 8 bases in between. Germline CDR1 is MDHEN and CDR2 is SYDVKM. The CDR3 loop spans 13 amino acids.

There are a few counts of this clonotype. This chain joins TRBV6-5 and TRBJ2-1; TRBD2 matches at 14 bases. Losses at the gene ends were 4 bases for V and 0 bases for J; bases not matched to a gene: 14. Germline-derived CDR1 and CDR2 are MNHEY and SVGAGI. The CDR3 length is 21 residues. The CDR3 DNA reads as TGTGCCAGCAGTTGGACCCCGGGGACTAGCGGGAGAGCCCCCTCCTACAATGAGCAGTTCTTC. It specifies CASSWTPGTSGRAPSYNEQFF.

This clonotype was counted many times. V and J are TRBV4-1 and TRBJ1-2, with 9 bases matching TRBD1. This CDR3 has 16 residues. The V segment lost 0 bases and the J segment 2 bases; nucleotides outside the gene matches: 4. Germline loops: CDR1 MGHRA, CDR2 YSYEKL. This chain's CDR3 is CASSQDRTGGNYGYTF. CDR3 in DNA: TGCGCCAGCAGCCAAGATCGCACAGGGGGCAACTATGGCTACACCTTC.

The chain has TRBV6-2 or TRBV6-3 and TRBJ1-2; possible D gene TRBD1, 6 bases. V dropped 6 bases and J dropped 8 bases, with 16 bases sitting between them. The CDR3 sequence is 13 residues long. CDR1 MNHEY and CDR2 SVGEGT come from the germline V gene. This chain's CDR3 is CASRSFWQGGYTF. In DNA, the CDR3 is TGTGCCAGCAGGTCTTTTTGGCAGGGGGGCTACACCTTC.

As to this clonotype: This may be a read error: a much more frequent sequence differs by one nucleotide. V is TRBV29-1 and J is TRBJ1-1; no clear D gene. Germline V CDR1 and CDR2: SQVTM, ANQGSEA. The CDR3 extends over 14 amino acids. The CDR3 loop is CSVQPIFMNTVAFF. The CDR3 region has the DNA TGCAGCGTTCAACCGATCTTCATGAACACTGTAGCTTTCTTT.

Ten or more counts support this clonotype. The chain has TRBV7-9 and TRBJ1-4, with D hard to call. Germline CDR1 is SEHNR and CDR2 is FQNEAQ (reference sequence). V dropped 5 bases and J dropped 0 bases, with 7 bases sitting between them. This CDR3 is built from 14 residues. The CDR3 coding sequence is TGTGCCAGCAGCCAAGGATCAACTAATGAAAAACTGTTTTTT. As protein: CASSQGSTNEKLFF.

This clonotype was found many times. The rearrangement uses TRBV7-2 and TRBJ2-3, with D possibly being TRBD1 or TRBD2 (6 bases each). This CDR3 comprises 15 residues. The germline CDR1 and CDR2 sequences are SGHTA and FQGNSA. Trimming removed 7 bases at V and 1 base at J, with 15 bases between. The CDR3, as DNA: TGTGCCAGCAACCTAATGGGGGGCCGCACAGATACGCAGTATTTT. Translating gives CASNLMGGRTDTQYF. Using reference TRBV7-2 and TRBJ2-3 for the parts outside the CDR3, the full variable domain is GAGVSQSPSNKVTEKGKDVELRCDPISGHTALYWYRQSLGQGLEFLIYFQGNSAPDKSGLPSDRFSAERTGGSVSTLTIQRTQQEDSAVYLCASNLMGGRTDTQYFGPGTRLTVL.

This clonotype was seen more than once but under ten times. This could be a read error, since a much larger clone is one nucleotide away. The chain carries TRBV27 and TRBJ2-6; D is unclear. Germline loops: CDR1 MNHEY, CDR2 SMNVEV (reference sequence). The CDR3 extends over 13 amino acids. V lost 2 bases and J lost 5, with 4 bases in between. CDR3 sequence (DNA): TGTGCCAGCAGTTTAGCCTGGGCCAACGTCCTGACTTTC. It specifies CASSLAWANVLTF.

At least ten counts were recorded for this clonotype. The chain carries TRBV11-2 and TRBJ2-2; no firm D call. The CDR3 length is 15 residues. Deletions cut 3 bases from V and 3 bases from J, with 11 bases between. Germline V lookup: CDR1 SGHAT, CDR2 FQNNGV. In nucleotides, the CDR3 is TGTGCCAGCAGCTTTAGGGAATTCGACACCGGGGAGCTGTTTTTT. This sequence encodes CASSFREFDTGELFF.

This clonotype was seen many times. J is TRBJ1-4 and V is TRBV20-1; no definite D call. Trimming removed 6 bases at V and 3 bases at J, with 17 bases between. The CDR3 spans 15 residues. Germline V gene sequence: CDR1 DFQATT, CDR2 SNEGSKA (reference sequence). CDR3 DNA: TGCAGTGCAACTGACCCTGCTGGGGCTAATGAAAAACTGTTTTTT. Translated: CSATDPAGANEKLFF.

The chain is built from TRBV29-1 and TRBJ2-1; 9 nucleotides line up with TRBD2. CDR3 length: 16 amino acids. CDR1 is SQVTM and CDR2 is ANQGSEA in the germline V gene. With V trimmed by 6 bases and J by 12 bases, 21 bases remained unmatched. The CDR3 spells CSVSPLGGGAGTAQFF. CDR3 DNA: TGCAGCGTCTCCCCCTTAGGCGGGGGGGCCGGTACCGCGCAGTTCTTC.

This clonotype showed up just a few times. The chain employs TRBV20-1 and TRBJ1-4; D perhaps matches TRBD1 (5 bases). Trimming stripped 6 bases from V and 8 bases from J, with 19 bases between. Germline V gene sequence: CDR1 DFQATT, CDR2 SNEGSKA (reference sequence). CDR3 length: 14 residues. CDR3 sequence (DNA): TGCAGTGCCGGAGGGGTAGCAAGTGAAGAAAAACTGTTTTTT. Its translation is CSAGGVASEEKLFF.

Ten or more counts support this clonotype. The V gene is TRBV2, the J gene TRBJ2-2, with D perhaps TRBD2 (6 bases). The germline V gene has CDR1 SNHLY and CDR2 FYNNEI. The CDR3 totals 12 residues. V was cut by 11 bases and J by 5 bases, with 12 bases left in between. The CDR3 region is CAGRRQTGELFF. The CDR3 DNA reads TGTGCCGGGAGGCGTCAGACCGGGGAGCTGTTTTTT.

This clonotype occurred many times. The rearrangement links TRBV27 to TRBJ1-2; a possible D gene is TRBD1 (5 bases). From germline, CDR1 is MNHEY and CDR2 SMNVEV (reference sequence). The CDR3 has 14 amino acids. V was cut by 5 bases and J by 3 bases, with 13 bases left in between. The CDR3 nucleotides read TGTGCCAGCAGTGCCGGTCGGGGCTACTATGGCTACACCTTC. This encodes CASSAGRGYYGYTF.

This clonotype was detected many times. DNA of the CDR3: TGTGCCAGCAGTTTCCTCACAGATACGCAGTATTTT. It yields the protein CASSFLTDTQYF. The chain combines TRBV27 with TRBJ2-3; D is undetermined. This CDR3 is 12 amino acids long. V shed 3 bases and J shed 2 bases, with 3 bases lying between them. The germline gives CDR1 MNHEY, CDR2 SMNVEV (reference sequence).

The sample holds many counts of this clonotype. The chain has TRBV12-3 or TRBV12-4 and TRBJ1-2; maybe TRBD1 (5 bases). The germline V and J ends were trimmed by 6 bases and 4 bases, with 24 bases remaining between them. The CDR3 extends over 17 amino acids. In DNA, the CDR3 is TGTGCCAGCAGCCCGCGGGGCCAGGAGAGTTTTGGCTATGGCTACACCTTC. As protein: CASSPRGQESFGYGYTF.

This clonotype appeared many times. J is TRBJ2-7 and V is TRBV10-3; 12 bases are a match to TRBD2. The CDR3 spans 15 residues. The ends lost 10 bases at V and 3 bases at J; junction bases unmatched: 10. Germline CDR1 reads ENHRY; CDR2 reads SYGVKD. This chain's CDR3 is CATRSGTSGYYEQYF. The CDR3 bases are TGTGCCACCCGAAGCGGGACTAGCGGGTACTACGAGCAGTACTTC.

This clonotype was seen repeatedly, ten times or more. V is TRBV5-4 and J is TRBJ2-3, with a weak D call TRBD1 (6 bases). V was pared by 4 bases and J by 6 bases, with 18 bases between. The CDR3 length is 15 residues. From germline, CDR1 is SGHNT and CDR2 YYREEE (reference sequence). CDR3 region: CASSQLKQGFDTQYF. The CDR3 DNA sequence: TGTGCCAGCAGCCAACTAAAACAGGGTTTTGATACGCAGTATTTT.

This clonotype came up many times. This chain connects TRBV20-1 to TRBJ2-7, with a possible D match to TRBD1 (7 bases). This CDR3 contains 24 residues. Germline V lookup: CDR1 DFQATT, CDR2 SNEGSKA (reference sequence). Trimming shortened V by 0 bases and J by 0 bases, and 39 bases separated the two germline ends. CDR3 sequence reads: CSARDPQGDGRVGRRAFSSYEQYF. The CDR3 DNA reads as TGCAGTGCTAGAGACCCTCAGGGGGACGGGCGCGTAGGACGGAGGGCCTTTAGCTCCTACGAGCAGTACTTC.

Details on this clonotype: Since a much larger clone is just one base distant, this may be a read error. The chain is built from TRBV6-2 or TRBV6-3 and TRBJ2-1; no definite D call. CDR3 length: 13 residues. Germline values: CDR1 MNHEY, CDR2 SVGEGT. V lost 2 bases and J lost 4, with 6 bases in between. The CDR3 sequence is CASSYREYNEQFF. Here the CDR3 DNA reads TGTGCCAGCAGTTACAGGGAATACAATGAGCAGTTCTTC.